This T cell receptor beta chain came from a study of T-cell reconstitution after alpha-beta-depleted transplantation in children (dated by TCRdb to about 2016). Notes on the research overall: T-cell immune reconstitution after TCRalphabeta/CD19-depleted allogeneic hematopoietic cell transplantation in children was quantitatively tracked in the study by means of TCR repertoire profiling.

The sample holds many counts of this clonotype. The antigen this receptor binds is unknown. Per-nucleotide qualities are absent, and no much larger clonotype sits a single base away. V was cut back by 3 bases and J by 7 bases, leaving a gap of 7 bases between them. The germline V gene encodes CDR1 SEHNR and CDR2 FQNEAQ (reference sequence). From cysteine to phenylalanine, the CDR3 is 12 amino acids long. Only the CDR3 region is kept as DNA, spanning 36 bases read in frame from base 1. Library preparation employed PCR. For sequencing, an Illumina HiSeq 2500 was employed. TCR library preparation used molecular barcoding, with unique molecular identifiers applied to normalize quantification of the TCRbeta repertoire. The raw public reads went through TCRdb reprocessing: fastp at Q25, MiXCR clone calling, in-frame beta chains kept. CDR3 protein duplicates are merged, each entry listing the most common genes and DNA. The sample data list some 490,000 distinct CDR3 sequences, and about 12% of these were observed just once. The ten largest account for under 7% of the sample.

The clonotype originates from a human donor who donated a stem cell graft to a child with combined immunodeficiency. This specimen was PBMCs from the stem cell graft donor, taken from the stem cell graft. The chain uses TRBV7-9 and TRBJ2-1; no D gene call is confident. The CDR3 protein: CASSLAANEQFF. DNA sequence: TGTGCCAGCAGCTTGGCAGCGAATGAGCAGTTCTTC.